The next 19 T cell receptor beta chains were all read from a single sample in a study of T cell clones after liver transplantation. Libraries were prepared by immunoSEQ multiplex PCR; TCRdb keeps only in-frame clonotypes and omits some of them. Among under 150,000 clones listed, about nine tenths were seen once. Sequenced material: CD4+ T cells from blood, taken 12 months after liver transplant. The receptors originated from a human patient who received a liver transplant. Some T cells may trace back to the graft donor.

This sequence joins TRBV6-5 and TRBJ1-2, with TRBD1 matching over 9 bases. Looked up from germline, CDR1 is MNHEY and CDR2 is SVGAGI. The CDR3 is 14 residues long. The V and J ends lost 6 bases and 1 base, in that order; junction bases with no gene match: 3. In nucleotides, the CDR3 is TGTGCCAGCAGGAGGACAGGGGTTAACTATGGCTACACCTTC. This gives the protein CASRRTGVNYGYTF.

The chain couples TRBV29-1 to TRBJ2-3; D is possibly TRBD2 (5 bases). Trimming took 2 bases from V and 5 from J, leaving 11 bases between them. There are 13 residues in the CDR3. Germline assignment: CDR1 SQVTM and CDR2 ANQGSEA. The DNA of the CDR3 is TGCAGCGTTGAAAGGACTCGCCGAGATACGCAGTATTTT. It encodes CSVERTRRDTQYF.

This clone was seen just once. The chain uses TRBV4-3 and TRBJ1-4; D is ambiguous. Germline V CDR1 and CDR2: LGHNA, YSLEER. Trimming took off 0 bases at V and 4 bases at J, with 9 bases between the two ends. The CDR3 spans 15 residues. This chain's CDR3 is CASSQDWQFNEKLFF. The DNA of the CDR3 is TGCGCCAGCAGCCAAGATTGGCAGTTTAATGAAAAACTGTTTTTT.

The chain joins TRBV28 to TRBJ2-2; tentative D call: TRBD2 (5 bases). Germline V gives CDR1 MDHEN, CDR2 SYDVKM. The CDR3 runs 15 residues. V was trimmed by 6 bases and J by 6 bases, leaving 17 bases between them. The CDR3 is CASSPDTRNSGELFF. The CDR3 region has the DNA TGTGCCAGCAGCCCTGACACTAGGAATTCCGGGGAGCTGTTTTTT. Using reference TRBV28 and TRBJ2-2 for the parts outside the CDR3, the full variable domain is DVKVTQSSRYLVKRTGEKVFLECVQDMDHENMFWYRQDPGLGLRLIYFSYDVKMKEKGDIPEGYSVSREKKERFSLILESASTNQTSMYLCASSPDTRNSGELFFGEGSRLTVL.

This clone was recorded once. This sequence joins TRBV5-6 and TRBJ2-7; D not certain. Germline V gene data show CDR1 as SGHDT and CDR2 as YYEEEE. Trimming shortened V by 0 bases and J by 6 bases, and 16 bases separated the two germline ends. The CDR3 has 15 amino acids. In DNA, the CDR3 is TGTGCCAGCAGCTTGGCGGGCGGCCCGGTTGGCGAGCAGTACTTC. Translating gives CASSLAGGPVGEQYF.

The chain uses TRBV7-2 and TRBJ2-5, with 7 bases lining up with TRBD2. J gave up 5 bases and V 5 bases, and 14 bases lay outside the gene matches. Germline loops: CDR1 SGHTA, CDR2 FQGNSA. This CDR3 spans 16 amino acids. CDR3 DNA: TGTGCCAGCAGCCCGAGCGGGACTGCTGGCCGGGAGACCCAGTACTTC. Translation: CASSPSGTAGRETQYF.

This clone was counted a single time. The J gene is TRBJ2-5, the V gene TRBV5-1; 7 positions agree with TRBD1. Per germline, CDR1 SGHRS and CDR2 YFSETQ. V was clipped by 4 bases and J by 2 bases; unmatched bases: 11. CDR3 size: 16 residues. Here the CDR3 reads CASSRTLDRAQETQYF. The CDR3 nucleotides read TGCGCCAGCAGCCGGACCCTTGACAGGGCACAAGAGACCCAGTACTTC.

V is TRBV9 and J is TRBJ2-7; D gene ambiguous. From germline, CDR1 is SGDLS and CDR2 YYNGEE. V shed 2 bases and J shed 0 bases, with 9 bases lying between them. The CDR3 extends over 14 amino acids. In DNA, the CDR3 is TGTGCCAGCAGCGTGGACCCGAGCTCCTACGAGCAGTACTTC. It encodes CASSVDPSSYEQYF.

The rearrangement uses TRBV5-1 and TRBJ1-3; D might be TRBD1 (6 bases). Germline V lookup: CDR1 SGHRS, CDR2 YFSETQ. Trimming cost V 4 bases and J 4 bases, with 12 bases left between them. The CDR3 runs 14 residues. The CDR3: CASSQGTAGNTIYF. In nucleotides, the CDR3 is TGCGCCAGCAGCCAGGGGACGGCCGGAAACACCATATATTTT.

The V and J genes are TRBV6-1 and TRBJ2-7; tentative D call: TRBD2 (6 bases). The germline CDR1 and CDR2 sequences are MNHNS and SASEGT. The length of the CDR3 is 15 residues. V dropped 6 bases and J dropped 0 bases, with 15 bases sitting between them. CDR3 in DNA: TGTGCCAGCAGGCTTATAGGGAGGAGCTCCTACGAGCAGTACTTC. This translates into CASRLIGRSSYEQYF.

The CDR3 DNA sequence: TGCGCCAGCAGCTTGTCTGTAGTTTGGGACAGGGAAACACGGAACTATGGCTACACCTTC. This encodes CASSLSVVWDRETRNYGYTF. The V and J genes are TRBV5-1 and TRBJ1-2, with 9 bases aligning to TRBD1. The germline gives CDR1 SGHRS, CDR2 YFSETQ. CDR3 length: 20 residues. The junction had 18 bases not matched to a gene; V was cut back by 1 base and J by 2 bases.

This chain joins TRBV9 and TRBJ1-1; 8 bases align to TRBD1. CDR3 length: 17 amino acids. Germline V gives CDR1 SGDLS, CDR2 YYNGEE. Trimming took 4 bases from V and 1 from J; bases not matched to a gene: 12. CDR3 protein: CASSPTAGGRTNTEAFF. In nucleotides, the CDR3 is TGTGCCAGCAGCCCTACGGCAGGGGGCAGGACGAACACTGAAGCTTTCTTT.

V usage is TRBV18 and J usage is TRBJ2-3; 10 bases fit TRBD2. CDR3 length: 16 residues. CDR1 and CDR2 (germline): KGHSH, LQKENI. V was clipped by 2 bases and J by 4 bases; unmatched bases: 6. Here the CDR3 reads CASSPVAGGEADTQYF. The CDR3, as DNA: TGTGCCAGCTCACCAGTAGCGGGAGGAGAAGCAGATACGCAGTATTTT. Filled out from reference TRBV18 and TRBJ2-3, the complete variable domain reads NAGVMQNPRHLVRRRGQEARLRCSPMKGHSHVYWYRQLPEEGLKFMVYLQKENIIDESGMPKERFSAEFPKEGPSILRIQQVVRGDSAAYFCASSPVAGGEADTQYFGPGTRLTVL.

The gene calls are TRBV7-2 and TRBJ1-1; D is uncertain. V lost 5 bases and J 0 bases, leaving 13 bases between the germline ends. Germline CDR1 reads SGHTA; CDR2 reads FQGNSA. CDR3 size: 15 residues. The CDR3 reads CASSATDEMNTEAFF. CDR3 sequence (DNA): TGTGCCAGCAGCGCGACGGACGAGATGAACACTGAAGCTTTCTTT.

This clone was counted only a few times. The chain has TRBV19 and TRBJ1-4, with D perhaps TRBD1 (5 bases). Germline CDR1 and CDR2: LNHDA and SQIVND (reference sequence). This CDR3 is built from 14 residues. V lost 2 bases and J lost 3, with 7 bases in between. The CDR3 is CASSIQGPNEKLFF. The CDR3 DNA reads as TGTGCCAGTAGTATACAGGGCCCTAATGAAAAACTGTTTTTT.

The chain uses TRBV5-8 and TRBJ2-1; 8 positions match TRBD2. Germline-derived CDR1 and CDR2 are SGHTS and YDEGEE. The CDR3 is 16 residues long. With V trimmed by 7 bases and J by 0 bases, 9 bases remained unmatched. CDR3 coding DNA: TGTGCCAGCTCCTTCCGGCTAGCGGGCTCCTACAATGAGCAGTTCTTC. Protein sequence: CASSFRLAGSYNEQFF.

The genes are TRBV29-1 and TRBJ2-5; weak D call: TRBD1 (6 bases). The CDR3 consists of 12 residues. V was shortened by 7 bases and J by 8 bases, with 17 bases between the two germline ends. Germline loops: CDR1 SQVTM, CDR2 ANQGSEA. CDR3: CSAHHDRTTQYF. The CDR3 DNA sequence: TGCAGCGCTCACCACGACAGGACCACCCAGTACTTC.

The chain is built from TRBV4-1 and TRBJ1-2, with D unclear. The CDR3 has 15 residues. CDR1 is MGHRA and CDR2 is YSYEKL in the germline V gene. Trimming removed 1 base at V and 5 bases at J, with 14 bases between. CDR3 DNA sequence: TGCGCCAGCAGCCAAGGCGGCCAGAGAGGATATGGCTACACCTTC. Protein product: CASSQGGQRGYGYTF.

The CDR3 DNA reads TGTGCCAGCAGAGATTACTCTGGAAACACCATATATTTT. It specifies CASRDYSGNTIYF. This chain uses TRBV28 with TRBJ1-3, with D hard to call. CDR1 and CDR2 from the germline V gene are MDHEN and SYDVKM. V lost 6 bases and J lost 0, with 6 bases in between. The CDR3 is made up of 13 amino acids.